This T cell receptor beta chain was recorded in a study of blood T cell repertoires in COVID-19 (TCRdb year 2020). For the study in its entirety: The collaborator samples originated in the United States, Italy and Spain and spanned the acute and convalescent phases of COVID-19. The prospective study material was composed of cDNA or gDNA derived from T cells, B-cell-depleted T cells, or PBMCs. The dataset comprised deeply sampled blood TCRbeta repertoires from subjects exposed to, actively infected with, or recovered from COVID-19. A freely available public database, intended as a resource for researchers studying the immune response to SARS-CoV-2, is where the repertoires were released. Samples were obtained from the ongoing ImmuneRACE study (first 160 participants) and from 1,254 subjects provided by 6 global collaborators. A de-identified subject ID, COVID-19 status, age in years and sex were almost always included in the sample metadata. HLA class I and class II types, where available, came from metadata supplied by the sample provider rather than from assay-based typing. What the authors observed across the whole study: Clinical and demographic metadata were provided uncurated, with the amount varying by source and participant.

In the prospective study, participants were roughly 18 to 95 years old, resided in approximately 25 geographic areas of the United States, and were enrolled through a virtual design. In the prospective study, participants were assigned to cohorts based on the clinical history participants reported in a screening survey and a study questionnaire. Each participant in the prospective study had whole blood, serum and a nasopharyngeal or oropharyngeal swab collected by mobile phlebotomists. Additional blood draws and questionnaires over an approximately two-month period could optionally be provided by prospective study participants. Prospective study blood samples were shipped either frozen or at room temperature before DNA extraction. CDR1 and CDR2, per the germline V gene, are SNHLY and FYNNEI. From cysteine to phenylalanine, the CDR3 is 15 amino acids long. The CDR3 DNA has 45 bases and is translated from base 1. V trim: 6 bases; J trim: 5 bases; unmatched bases: 10.

About this clone itself: Its antigen is unknown. The record has no base qualities; no much larger clone is one base away.

The immunoSEQ Assay, a bias-controlled multiplex PCR, was used to amplify TCRbeta CDR3 regions from genomic DNA. From the authors' description of their analysis: The number of nucleated cells in each sample was estimated by amplification of reference gene primers within the assay. To quantify the absolute abundance of each unique TCRbeta CDR3 rearrangement, sequence reads were collapsed and filtered. For each sample, productive Simpson clonality was calculated as the square root of Simpson's diversity index over productive rearrangements. The table was pulled from immuneACCESS by TCRdb, which kept in-frame rearrangements only. Such tables lose some clones; where checked, under half of the loss comes from unresolved V genes, and the rest has no known cause. The D gene and trimming were derived from the DNA, and the V and J assignments and clone size from that table. The sample table lists over 350,000 clones, nearly 90% of them with a count of one. The ten top clones hold roughly 1.9% of the sample.

This receptor was obtained from a woman between 18 and 29 years old with acute COVID-19. The chain joins TRBV2 to TRBJ1-1; 9 bases in the middle match TRBD1. Specimen: PBMCs or T cells enriched from blood (not recorded which). The CDR3 reads as follows: CASSAQGARGTEAFF. The DNA sequence is TGTGCCAGCAGCGCACAGGGGGCGCGGGGGACTGAAGCTTTCTTT.